This T cell receptor (beta chain) was captured in a study of blood T cells in healthy people across ages. Regarding the study as a whole: Naive and antigen-experienced cells could not be conclusively compared, given unsorted PBMCs.

The authors ran a second PCR of about 6 to 12 cycles using a sample-barcoded 5' primer and a J-beta primer mix. All cDNA molecules were each tagged by a template-switch adaptor with 12 random nucleotides. From each sample, at least 2.5 million paired-end reads containing CDR3 were obtained. Using its own MiXCR run on the 5' RACE reads, TCRdb lists one record per CDR3 protein. Of over 300,000 distinct CDR3 sequences listed, about half are singletons. Details on this clonotype: Its antigen is undetermined.

Donors were systemically healthy Caucasian individuals from Russia aged roughly 6 to 90 years. The CDR3 has 14 amino acids. Germline CDR1 is SGHVS and CDR2 is FQNEAQ. Between the trimmed V and J ends, which lost 5 bases and 6 bases, there was a span of 14 bases. The sequenced sample consisted of blood. The TCR comes from a man in his 60s in good health. J is TRBJ2-1 and V is TRBV7-8, with D perhaps matching TRBD2 (6 bases). CDR3 DNA sequence: TGTGCCAGCAGCCCGCAAGACGGGGGCAATGAGCAGTTCTTC. Amino acids: CASSPQDGGNEQFF.